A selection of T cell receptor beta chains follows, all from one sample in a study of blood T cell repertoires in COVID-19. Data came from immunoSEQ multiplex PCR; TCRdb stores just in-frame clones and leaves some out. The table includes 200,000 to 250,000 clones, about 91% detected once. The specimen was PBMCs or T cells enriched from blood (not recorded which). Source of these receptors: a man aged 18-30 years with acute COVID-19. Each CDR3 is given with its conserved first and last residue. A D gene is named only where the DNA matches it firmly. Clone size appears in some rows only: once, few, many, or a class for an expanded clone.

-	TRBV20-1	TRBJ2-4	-	TGCAGTGCTAGTGCGGGACAGAAAAACATTCAGTACTTC	CSASAGQKNIQYF
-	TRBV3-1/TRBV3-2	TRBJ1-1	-	TGTGCCAGCAGCAGGGTTAAACAGGGTGTCGGAGCTTTCTTT	CASSRVKQGVGAFF
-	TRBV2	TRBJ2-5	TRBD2	TGTGCCAGCAGTGAAGGGTTAGCGGGAAGAGAGACCCAGTACTTC	CASSEGLAGRETQYF
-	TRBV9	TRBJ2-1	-	TGTGCCAGCAGCCCTAGCGACAGGGCCGATGAGCAGTTCTTC	CASSPSDRADEQFF
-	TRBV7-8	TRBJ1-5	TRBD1	TGTGCCAGCAGCTTAGCTTACAGGGGTTCCAGCAATCAGCCCCAGCATTTT	CASSLAYRGSSNQPQHF
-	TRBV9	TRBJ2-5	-	TGTGCCAGCAGCGTAGAACAGGGCCGCGAGACCCAGTACTTC	CASSVEQGRETQYF
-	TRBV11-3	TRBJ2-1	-	TGTGCCAGCAGCTTACGGGGGGCGGGAGAGCAGTTCTTC	CASSLRGAGEQFF
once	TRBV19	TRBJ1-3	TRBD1	TGTGCCAGTAGTACGACAGGGGGCTCTGGAAACACCATATATTTT	CASSTTGGSGNTIYF
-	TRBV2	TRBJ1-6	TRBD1	TGTGCCAGCAGTGGGGCGACAGGGGGTAATTCACCCCTCCACTTT	CASSGATGGNSPLHF
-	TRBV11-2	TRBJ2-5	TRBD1	TGTGCCAGCAGCTTAGGGACAGGGGCTCCAGGGGAGACCCAGTACTTC	CASSLGTGAPGETQYF
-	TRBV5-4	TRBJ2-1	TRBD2	TGTGCCAGCAGCTTGGCTAGCGGGATAGGTGTTCTACGGTTCGACAATGAGCAGTTCTTC	CASSLASGIGVLRFDNEQFF
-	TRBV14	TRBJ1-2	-	TGTGCCAGCAGCCCCCCGGGGGGCTATGGCTACACCTTC	CASSPPGGYGYTF
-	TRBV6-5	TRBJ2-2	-	TGTGCCAGCAGTTACGAGGACAGTAGAAACACCGGGGAGCTGTTTTTT	CASSYEDSRNTGELFF
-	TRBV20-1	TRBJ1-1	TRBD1	TGCAGTGCTAGTAGATCAGGGGGAATCATGAACACTGAAGCTTTCTTT	CSASRSGGIMNTEAFF
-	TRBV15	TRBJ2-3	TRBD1	TGTGCCACCAGCAGTGGAGCCGGGACAGGTCGCACAGATACGCAGTATTTT	CATSSGAGTGRTDTQYF
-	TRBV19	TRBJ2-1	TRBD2	TGTGCCAGTAGATCGGGTAGCGGGAGCTCCTACAATGAGCAGTTCTTC	CASRSGSGSSYNEQFF
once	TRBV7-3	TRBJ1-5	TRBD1	TGTGCCAGCAGGAAGGGACAGGAGCGCAATCAGCCCCAGCATTTT	CASRKGQERNQPQHF
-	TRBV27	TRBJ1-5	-	TGTGCCAGCAGTACCGGGACATTGGGTCAGCCCCAGCATTTT	CASSTGTLGQPQHF
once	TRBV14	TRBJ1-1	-	TGTGCCAGCAGCCAAGATTGGTTATCAGGTGAAGCTTTCTTT	CASSQDWLSGEAFF
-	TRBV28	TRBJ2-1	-	TGTGCCAGCAGTAAGGCCGGGATCAAAGGCAATGAGCAGTTCTTC	CASSKAGIKGNEQFF
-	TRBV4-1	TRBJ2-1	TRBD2	TGCGCCAGCAGCCAACCGGGACTAGCGGGAGGGCGAAATGAGCAGTTCTTC	CASSQPGLAGGRNEQFF
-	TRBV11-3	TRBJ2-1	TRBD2	TGTGCCAGCGACGGGGGAGGGCCCTACAATGAGCAGTTCTTC	CASDGGGPYNEQFF
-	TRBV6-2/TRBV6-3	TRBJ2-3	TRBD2	TGTGCCAGCAGTTATTCAGCGGGAGGGTCAGATACGCAGTATTTT	CASSYSAGGSDTQYF
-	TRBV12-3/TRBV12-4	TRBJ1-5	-	TGTGCCAGCAGTTTGGGCCATCAGCCCCAGCATTTT	CASSLGHQPQHF
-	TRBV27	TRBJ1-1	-	TGTGCCAGCAGTTCCCGACAGCGGAACACTGAAGCTTTCTTT	CASSSRQRNTEAFF
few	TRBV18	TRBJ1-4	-	TGTGCCAGCTCACCACCGGGGGCATCGGAAAAACTGTTTTTT	CASSPPGASEKLFF
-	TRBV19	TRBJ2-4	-	TGTGCCAGTACCGATACAGGGTCCAAAAACATTCAGTACTTC	CASTDTGSKNIQYF
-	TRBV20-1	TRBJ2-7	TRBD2	TGCAGTGCTAGTACAAGCGGGAGGCAGGAGCAGTACTTC	CSASTSGRQEQYF
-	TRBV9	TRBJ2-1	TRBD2	TGTGCCAGCAGCGCCGGGACTAGCGGATTTAGCTCCTACAATGAGCAGTTCTTC	CASSAGTSGFSSYNEQFF
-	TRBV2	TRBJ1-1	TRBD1	TGTGCCAGCATTAACAGGGGGATGACAGCTTTCTTT	CASINRGMTAFF
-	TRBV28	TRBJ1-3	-	TGTGCCAGCACCGAAGCTGCAAGAAACACCATATATTTT	CASTEAARNTIYF
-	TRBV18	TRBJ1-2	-	TGTGCCAGCTCACAGGGAGAGACGCGCTATGGCTACACCTTC	CASSQGETRYGYTF
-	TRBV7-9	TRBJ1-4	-	TGTGCCAGCAGCTACCCCGGGGAAGGAAAACTGTTTTTT	CASSYPGEGKLFF
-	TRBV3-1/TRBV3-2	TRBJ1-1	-	TGTGCCAGCAGCCAGAACAGACAGAACACTGAAGCTTTCTTT	CASSQNRQNTEAFF
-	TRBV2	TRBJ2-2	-	TGTGCCAGCACGGCCGCGCGGGCCGGGGAGCTGTTTTTT	CASTAARAGELFF
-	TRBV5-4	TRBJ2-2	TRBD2	TGTGCCAGCAGCTTTCGACTAGCGGGAAACACCGGGGAGCTGTTTTTT	CASSFRLAGNTGELFF
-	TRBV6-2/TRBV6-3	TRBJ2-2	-	TGTGCCAGCAGTTACTCGATAAGGGGACTCAACACCGGGGAGCTGTTTTTT	CASSYSIRGLNTGELFF